One T cell receptor beta chain is described in this entry. This record comes from a study of blood T cell repertoires in COVID-19. Overall study: Spain, Italy and the United States supplied samples that represented acute and convalescent COVID-19.

The CDR3 loop spans 15 amino acids. Unmatched junction bases numbered 3, after V lost 1 base and J lost 3 bases. The germline V gene encodes CDR1 LGHDT and CDR2 YNNKEL (reference sequence). Sequenced by immunoSEQ multiplex PCR; TCRdb stores in-frame clones only, minus some. This repertoire shows hundreds of thousands of clones, about nine tenths found once; its top ten account for more than 1.5%. The sample taken for sequencing was PBMCs or T cells enriched from blood (not recorded which). The chain is built from TRBV3-1 (or the pseudogene TRBV3-2) and TRBJ2-5; 9 bases align to TRBD2. The receptor comes from a man in his forties who had recovered from COVID-19. CDR3 DNA: TGTGCCAGCAGCCAAGTGTTAGCGGGAGAAGAGACCCAGTACTTC. Translating it yields CASSQVLAGEETQYF.